This is a list of T cell receptor beta chains from one sample in a study of shared clonotypes between healthy human individuals. Clones were sequenced by immunoSEQ multiplex PCR, and TCRdb holds only the in-frame ones, with some missing. The data hold about 460,000 clones, with more than 70% observed a single time. Specimen: PBMCs. The receptors come from a woman in her thirties or forties in good health. Some clones in this sample may be carry-over from other donors' samples. Each CDR3 is given with its conserved first and last residue. A D gene is named only where the DNA matches it firmly. For some rows the clone size is stated as once, few or many, or as a class when expanded; others skip it.

J gene,D gene,V gene,CDR3 length,clone size,CDR3 protein,CDR3 DNA
TRBJ2-7,TRBD1,TRBV28,15,.,CASSTRTGVSYEQYF,TGTGCCAGCAGTACCCGGACAGGGGTCTCCTACGAGCAGTACTTC
TRBJ1-2,.,TRBV9,13,.,CASSAGLDYGYTF,TGTGCCAGCAGCGCGGGATTAGACTATGGCTACACCTTC
TRBJ2-3,.,TRBV6-4,13,.,CASSGGDTDTQYF,TGTGCCAGCAGTGGTGGAGACACAGATACGCAGTATTTT
TRBJ2-7,.,TRBV30,12,many,CAWSPSGYEQYF,TGTGCCTGGAGTCCCTCTGGCTACGAGCAGTACTTC
TRBJ1-5,.,TRBV11-2,13,.,CASSLGSNQPQHF,TGTGCCAGCAGCCTCGGTAGCAATCAGCCCCAGCATTTT
TRBJ1-1,.,TRBV6-5,14,.,CASSYSAELNLAFF,TGTGCCAGCAGTTACTCTGCCGAATTGAATTTGGCTTTCTTT
TRBJ2-7,.,TRBV6-5,15,.,CASSYSLDSSYEQYF,TGTGCCAGCAGTTACTCCCTCGACTCCTCCTACGAGCAGTACTTC
TRBJ2-2,.,TRBV5-1,14,.,CASMSDGGTGELFF,TGCGCCAGCATGTCGGACGGCGGGACCGGGGAGCTGTTTTTT
TRBJ1-1,.,TRBV11-3,14,.,CASSLRLSGTEAFF,TGTGCCAGCAGCTTACGATTATCCGGGACGGAAGCTTTCTTT
TRBJ1-1,TRBD1,TRBV19,14,.,CASSPRDRIVEAFF,TGTGCCAGTAGTCCCCGGGACAGGATAGTTGAAGCTTTCTTT
TRBJ2-3,.,TRBV5-4,15,.,CASSQDRLGADTQYF,TGCGCCAGCAGCCAAGATAGGCTGGGTGCAGATACGCAGTATTTT
TRBJ1-5,.,TRBV5-4,14,.,CASSLRGSNQPQHF,TGTGCCAGCAGCTTGAGAGGCAGCAATCAGCCCCAGCATTTT
TRBJ2-7,.,TRBV2,11,few,CASTLAYEQYF,TGTGCCAGCACGCTAGCATACGAGCAGTACTTC
TRBJ1-2,.,TRBV28,12,.,CAVNPQLGGYTF,TGTGCCGTCAATCCCCAGCTTGGGGGCTACACCTTC
TRBJ2-7,TRBD2,TRBV2,14,.,CAGRGSGRSYEQYF,TGTGCCGGGAGGGGTAGCGGGAGGTCCTACGAGCAGTACTTC
TRBJ1-2,.,TRBV5-4,13,.,CASSLAGEVGYTF,TGTGCCAGCAGCTTGGCGGGGGAGGTTGGCTACACCTTC
TRBJ2-1,TRBD2,TRBV2,15,many,CASSERTSDVNEQFF,TGTGCCAGCAGTGAGCGAACTAGCGACGTCAATGAGCAGTTCTTC
TRBJ1-2,TRBD1,TRBV7-6,16,.,CASSDSGTGVHYGYTF,TGTGCCAGCAGCGATTCCGGGACAGGGGTGCACTATGGCTACACCTTC
TRBJ2-4,TRBD1,TRBV30,17,.,CAWSVRGQKLAKNIQYF,TGTGCCTGGAGTGTACGGGGACAGAAGCTAGCCAAAAACATTCAGTACTTC
TRBJ2-1,TRBD2,TRBV6-1,16,once,CASSEAGMGLPNEQFF,TGTGCCAGCAGTGAAGCCGGCATGGGACTACCCAATGAGCAGTTCTTC
TRBJ2-5,.,TRBV29-1,12,.,CSVVGLQETQYF,TGCAGCGTTGTGGGGCTCCAAGAGACCCAGTACTTC
TRBJ2-7,TRBD1,TRBV7-2,14,many,CASSWGQGAYEQYF,TGTGCCAGCAGCTGGGGACAGGGGGCCTACGAGCAGTACTTC
TRBJ2-1,.,TRBV29-1,17,few,CSVERSGGAFLYNEQFF,TGCAGCGTTGAAAGGTCTGGAGGGGCGTTCCTCTACAATGAGCAGTTCTTC
TRBJ2-2,TRBD1,TRBV14,16,.,CASSPFRRGYTGELFF,TGTGCCAGCAGCCCTTTTCGCAGGGGGTACACCGGGGAGCTGTTTTTT
TRBJ2-5,.,TRBV2,13,once,CATKGVRGETQYF,TGTGCCACAAAAGGGGTACGAGGTGAGACCCAGTACTTC
TRBJ1-5,TRBD1,TRBV7-2,14,.,CASSQGQGAQPQHF,TGTGCCAGCAGCCAGGGACAGGGGGCCCAGCCCCAGCATTTT
TRBJ2-4,TRBD2,TRBV6-6,14,.,CASSYSSGRNIQYF,TGTGCCAGCAGTTACTCTAGCGGGAGAAACATTCAGTACTTC
TRBJ1-1,TRBD1,TRBV27,17,.,CASSRTGQGPSNTEAFF,TGTGCCAGCAGCCGAACGGGACAGGGGCCTTCGAACACTGAAGCTTTCTTT
TRBJ2-5,.,TRBV28,15,once,CASKVDHGVGETQYF,TGTGCCAGCAAAGTGGACCACGGGGTAGGAGAGACCCAGTACTTC
TRBJ1-4,.,TRBV6-4,13,.,CASSAEHGEKLFF,TGTGCCAGCAGTGCCGAACATGGAGAAAAACTGTTTTTT
TRBJ2-1,TRBD1,TRBV25-1,15,many,CASSQEDRGFNEQFF,TGTGCCAGCAGCCAAGAGGACAGGGGCTTCAATGAGCAGTTCTTC
TRBJ1-4,TRBD1,TRBV11-2,17,.,CASSHRGGYGGNEKLFF,TGTGCCAGCAGCCATCGAGGGGGCTACGGGGGAAATGAAAAACTGTTTTTT
TRBJ2-7,.,TRBV28,14,.,CASSLSPNAYEQYF,TGTGCCAGCAGCTTATCCCCAAACGCTTACGAGCAGTACTTC
TRBJ2-7,TRBD1,TRBV6-1,16,.,CASSVGTAGQAYEQYF,TGTGCCAGCAGTGTAGGTACCGCGGGACAGGCCTACGAGCAGTACTTC
TRBJ2-2,.,TRBV18,16,.,CASSPKAGSNTGELFF,TGTGCCAGCTCACCAAAGGCGGGCTCGAACACCGGGGAGCTGTTTTTT
TRBJ2-2,.,TRBV28,15,.,CASSFSPIPSAELFF,TGTGCCAGCAGTTTTAGTCCGATCCCGTCCGCGGAGCTGTTTTTT
TRBJ1-5,TRBD1,TRBV30,15,.,CAVDQGAGGNQPQHF,TGTGCCGTCGACCAGGGGGCTGGGGGCAATCAGCCCCAGCATTTT
TRBJ2-7,.,TRBV21-1,14,few,CASSPGFSSYEQYF,TGTGCCAGCAGTCCAGGGTTTAGCTCCTACGAGCAGTACTTC
TRBJ2-7,TRBD2,TRBV30,18,.,CAWSPTSGSFELTYEQYF,TGTGCCTGGAGTCCCACTAGCGGGAGTTTTGAGCTGACCTACGAGCAGTACTTC
TRBJ2-2,TRBD2,TRBV5-1,15,.,CASGRTSANTGELFF,TGCGCCAGCGGCCGTACTAGCGCCAATACCGGGGAGCTGTTTTTT
TRBJ2-7,TRBD2,TRBV5-1,14,.,CASAPGGGSYEQYF,TGCGCCAGCGCCCCGGGAGGGGGCTCCTACGAGCAGTACTTC
TRBJ2-7,TRBD2,TRBV5-4,14,.,CASSLFSGSYEQYF,TGTGCCAGCAGCTTGTTTAGCGGGAGTTACGAGCAGTACTTC
TRBJ2-1,.,TRBV9,16,.,CASSPPVGSSYNEQFF,TGTGCCAGCAGCCCACCGGTTGGGAGCTCCTACAATGAGCAGTTCTTC
TRBJ1-5,TRBD1,TRBV18,16,.,CASSPSYRQGNQPQHF,TGTGCCAGCTCACCATCATATCGACAGGGTAATCAGCCTCAGCATTTT
TRBJ1-1,.,TRBV28,13,.,CASSLSIGQRAFF,TGTGCCAGCAGTTTATCCATCGGACAGAGGGCTTTCTTT
TRBJ1-1,.,TRBV6-6,14,.,CASTLNMVNTEAFF,TGTGCCAGCACCTTGAACATGGTAAACACTGAAGCTTTCTTT
TRBJ2-7,TRBD2,TRBV9,18,.,CASSVGTSGFSRPYEQYF,TGTGCCAGCAGCGTAGGGACTAGCGGGTTTTCACGACCTTACGAGCAGTACTTC
TRBJ1-1,TRBD1,TRBV18,15,many,CASSPNGQANTEAFF,TGTGCCAGCTCACCAAATGGACAGGCGAACACTGAAGCTTTCTTT
TRBJ1-1,TRBD1,TRBV2,13,.,CAGCQGANTEAFF,TGTGCCGGGTGCCAGGGGGCGAACACTGAAGCTTTCTTT
TRBJ2-2,TRBD1,TRBV27,16,few,CASRITGTGLTGELFF,TGTGCCAGCAGAATTACCGGGACAGGGCTCACCGGGGAGCTGTTTTTT
TRBJ1-2,TRBD1,TRBV9,15,.,CASSFYRGANYGYTF,TGTGCCAGCAGCTTCTACAGGGGGGCGAACTATGGCTACACCTTC
TRBJ2-7,.,TRBV4-1,13,.,CASSLQAGAEQYF,TGCGCCAGCAGCCTCCAGGCGGGGGCCGAGCAGTACTTC
TRBJ2-1,.,TRBV2,13,.,CASSTDRYNEQFF,TGTGCCAGCAGTACTGACAGGTACAATGAGCAGTTCTTC
TRBJ2-5,.,TRBV5-4,15,.,CASSPDLEIGETQYF,TGTGCCAGCAGCCCCGACCTGGAAATCGGGGAGACCCAGTACTTC